Sequencing of this T cell receptor (beta chain) was carried out in a study of blood T cell repertoires in COVID-19. Turning to the study itself: Samples representing acute and convalescent COVID-19 were sourced from the United States, Italy and Spain. The cDNA or gDNA used as material had been derived from T cells, B-cell-depleted T cells, or PBMCs.

Germline CDR1 is SEHNR and CDR2 is FQNEAQ (reference sequence). V lost 1 base and J 4 bases, leaving 10 bases between the germline ends. The CDR3 runs 14 residues. This clone was picked up many times. Original processing methods: Counts of nucleated cells, estimated from reference gene primer amplification, were obtained. Sequenced by immunoSEQ multiplex PCR; TCRdb stores in-frame clones only, minus some. V, J and clone size are those of that table, while D and trimming were read from the DNA. The sample includes some 120,000 clones, approximately 71% seen only once; the top ten take about 2.2%. The V and J genes are TRBV7-9 and TRBJ1-2; weak D call: TRBD1 (5 bases). The sequence derives from a woman in her 70s with acute or convalescent COVID-19. The sequencing input was peripheral blood. The CDR3 sequence: CASSLGSDSYGYTF. Here the CDR3 DNA reads TGTGCCAGCAGCTTAGGGAGTGACAGCTATGGCTACACCTTC.